The 13 T cell receptor beta chains below all came from one sample that was sequenced in a study of blood T cell repertoires in COVID-19. Using immunoSEQ multiplex PCR, the repertoire was profiled, and TCRdb retains in-frame clones only, with some absent. The top ten hold around 3% of the sample, which has 250,000 or so clones, more than 80% seen once. Material for sequencing was peripheral blood. These receptors were taken from a woman in her thirties with active or convalescent COVID-19.

The J gene is TRBJ1-5, the V gene TRBV27; D is ambiguous. Per germline, CDR1 MNHEY and CDR2 SMNVEV (reference sequence). The ends were cut back, 2 bases at V and 7 bases at J, with 12 bases in the middle. The length of the CDR3 is 14 residues. The CDR3 bases are TGTGCCAGCAGTTTACTTGGCGGGAGACAGCCCCAGCATTTT. It translates to CASSLLGGRQPQHF.

CDR3 in DNA: TGTGCCAGCAGCTTAGGGGGGCTGCGAGGGAATTCACCCCTCCACTTT. Protein sequence: CASSLGGLRGNSPLHF. The rearrangement links TRBV7-2 to TRBJ1-6, with D possibly matching TRBD1 (6 bases). CDR3 length: 16 amino acids. Germline V gene data show CDR1 as SGHTA and CDR2 as FQGNSA. Trimming took off 1 base at V and 7 bases at J, with 14 bases between the two ends. The whole variable domain, remainder taken from reference TRBV7-2 and TRBJ1-6, is GAGVSQSPSNKVTEKGKDVELRCDPISGHTALYWYRQSLGQGLEFLIYFQGNSAPDKSGLPSDRFSAERTGGSVSTLTIQRTQQEDSAVYLCASSLGGLRGNSPLHFGNGTRLTVT.

V usage is TRBV6-2 or TRBV6-3 and J usage is TRBJ1-6; 10 nucleotides line up with TRBD1. This CDR3 has 20 amino acids. Germline V gene lookup returns CDR1 MNHEY and CDR2 SVGEGT. After removal of 2 bases from V and 5 bases from J, the junction contained 15 bases not matched to a gene. CDR3 residues: CASSYRPGQGSRSDNSPLHF. The DNA for the CDR3 is TGTGCCAGCAGTTACCGACCGGGACAGGGGTCGAGGTCTGATAATTCACCCCTCCACTTT.

Written as DNA, the CDR3 is TGTGCCATCAGGCCCGGGACAGGGGGCGATGGAAACACCATATATTTT. Translating gives CAIRPGTGGDGNTIYF. The gene calls are TRBV10-3 and TRBJ1-3; 12 nucleotides align to TRBD1. Germline V gene sequence: CDR1 ENHRY, CDR2 SYGVKD. CDR3 size: 16 residues. The J segment lost 3 bases and the V segment lost 6 bases, leaving 6 bases of the junction unmatched.

V gene TRBV2 combines with J gene TRBJ2-1; 10 bases line up with TRBD1. Germline loops: CDR1 SNHLY, CDR2 FYNNEI. This CDR3 region has 15 residues. Trimming took 3 bases from V and 6 from J; bases not matched to a gene: 5. The CDR3 nucleotides are TGTGCCAGCAGTGATAGGACAGGGGGGCCCAATGAGCAGTTCTTC. Translation gives CASSDRTGGPNEQFF.

V and J are TRBV4-1 and TRBJ2-1; D is possibly TRBD2 (6 bases). V lost 0 bases and J 7 bases, leaving 16 bases between the germline ends. The CDR3 loop spans 16 amino acids. Per germline, CDR1 MGHRA and CDR2 YSYEKL. The DNA for the CDR3 is TGCGCCAGCAGCCAAGAGGTGGGCTCTGGAGGGAATGAGCAGTTCTTC. It codes for CASSQEVGSGGNEQFF.

The chain joins TRBV7-9 to TRBJ1-1; 7 bases are shared with TRBD1. Unmatched junction bases numbered 4, after V lost 1 base and J lost 2 bases. Germline lookup yields CDR1 SEHNR and CDR2 FQNEAQ (reference sequence). The CDR3 sequence is 15 residues long. The CDR3 bases are TGTGCCAGCAGCTTAGTGAGGGGGCAAAACACTGAAGCTTTCTTT. Amino acids: CASSLVRGQNTEAFF.

V is TRBV3-1 (or the pseudogene TRBV3-2) and J is TRBJ2-7, with 8 bases matching TRBD1. Per germline, CDR1 LGHDT and CDR2 YNNKEL (reference sequence). This CDR3 has 15 residues. Germline trimming cut 4 bases from V and 2 bases from J; bases unmatched to any gene: 7. CDR3 amino acids: CASSRQGSPPYEQYF. The DNA for the CDR3 is TGTGCCAGCAGCCGACAGGGGAGTCCCCCCTACGAGCAGTACTTC.

This clone was found once. The chain combines TRBV15 with TRBJ2-3; tentative D call: TRBD1 (5 bases). The CDR3 sequence is 16 residues long. V lost 2 bases to trimming and J lost 2 bases, with 14 bases between them. The germline gives CDR1 LNHNV, CDR2 YYDKDF (reference sequence). The CDR3 nucleotides read TGTGCCACCAGCAGATCTGCGGCAGGGCCCACAGATACGCAGTATTTT. It translates to CATSRSAAGPTDTQYF. The full variable domain, rest sourced from reference TRBV15 and TRBJ2-3, is DAMVIQNPRYQVTQFGKPVTLSCSQTLNHNVMYWYQQKSSQAPKLLFHYYDKDFNNEADTPDNFQSRRPNTSFCFLDIRSPGLGDTAMYLCATSRSAAGPTDTQYFGPGTRLTVL.

The chain links TRBV4-1 to TRBJ1-2; 7 nucleotides align to TRBD1. J lost 5 bases, V lost 0 bases, and 6 bases had no gene match. Per the germline V gene, CDR1 is MGHRA and CDR2 is YSYEKL. The CDR3 is 15 amino acids. The CDR3 sequence is CASSQEDDRAYGYTF. DNA for the CDR3: TGCGCCAGCAGCCAAGAAGATGACAGGGCGTATGGCTACACCTTC.

This chain connects TRBV13 to TRBJ2-5; TRBD1 agrees at 9 bases. This CDR3 comprises 15 residues. Germline assignment: CDR1 PRHDT and CDR2 FYEKMQ (reference sequence). V trimming: 5 bases; J trimming: 6 bases; junction bases outside the gene matches: 10. CDR3 protein: CASSEALGTGQTQYF. As DNA, the CDR3 is TGTGCCAGCAGCGAGGCCCTCGGGACAGGGCAGACCCAGTACTTC. The entire variable domain, with the rest obtained from reference TRBV13 and TRBJ2-5, is as follows: AAGVIQSPRHLIKEKRETATLKCYPIPRHDTVYWYQQGPGQDPQFLISFYEKMQSDKGSIPDRFSAQQFSDYHSELNMSSLELGDSALYFCASSEALGTGQTQYFGPGTRLLVL.

The chain uses TRBV6-5 and TRBJ1-1, with D possibly being TRBD1 (5 bases). Per germline, CDR1 MNHEY and CDR2 SVGAGI. Trimming pared 0 bases from V and 0 bases from J, leaving 8 bases between. This CDR3 comprises 15 residues. CDR3 residues: CASSYSWGLNTEAFF. The CDR3 nucleotides read TGTGCCAGCAGTTACTCTTGGGGCCTGAACACTGAAGCTTTCTTT.

The chain is built from TRBV27 and TRBJ2-1; 7 bases are a match to TRBD1. The CDR3 is 15 amino acids. Trimming cost V 1 base and J 2 bases; bases outside gene matches: 2. Germline values: CDR1 MNHEY, CDR2 SMNVEV (reference sequence). The CDR3 sequence: CASSLYRGTYNEQFF. CDR3 bases: TGTGCCAGCAGTTTATACAGGGGTACCTACAATGAGCAGTTCTTC.